The 3 T cell receptor beta chains presented below share a single source sample, sequenced in a study of early T cells in non-severe SARS-CoV-2 infection. TCRdb passed the 5' RACE reads through MiXCR, listing each CDR3 protein once. The table includes over 45,000 distinct CDR3 sequences, around 8% detected once. The sample was whole blood, taken at baseline. The receptors shown here come from an adult who was a healthcare worker with PCR-confirmed SARS-CoV-2 infection or an uninfected control (not recorded which).

This clonotype was detected ten times or more. The chain carries TRBV19 and TRBJ1-5; unclear D gene. The V gene lost 0 bases and the J gene lost 5 bases, with 2 bases spanning the gap. This CDR3 contains 12 residues. Germline CDR1 is LNHDA and CDR2 is SQIVND (reference sequence). The CDR3 DNA is TGTGCCAGTAGTATAGAGTATCAGCCCCAGCATTTT. Protein sequence: CASSIEYQPQHF.

The J gene is TRBJ2-7, the V gene TRBV6-5, with D uncertain. The ends were cut back, 0 bases at V and 2 bases at J, with 17 bases in the middle. The CDR3 runs 17 residues. CDR1 is MNHEY, CDR2 SVGAGI, per germline. This chain's CDR3 is CASSYSYARTSAYEQYF. CDR3 bases: TGTGCCAGCAGTTACTCGTACGCTAGGACCTCTGCCTACGAGCAGTACTTC.

V is TRBV29-1 and J is TRBJ2-1, with 11 bases that match TRBD2. The CDR3 is 15 residues long. With V trimmed by 6 bases and J by 4 bases, 8 bases remained unmatched. The germline V gene encodes CDR1 SQVTM and CDR2 ANQGSEA. The CDR3 region is CSVLKGTSGYNEQFF. CDR3 DNA sequence: TGCAGCGTCCTAAAAGGGACTAGCGGATACAATGAGCAGTTCTTC.